The 27 T cell receptor beta chains given below trace back to one sample, sequenced in a study of post-analysis software for immune sequencing data. Their specific antigens are unknown. The study's findings and limits: Controls showed lower frequencies than patients for five TRBV segments, and TRBV5-6, TRBV5-1 and TRBV20-1 were among these.

Prepared TCR beta cDNA libraries contained unique molecular identifiers. TCRdb reanalysed the PCR reads using MiXCR and keeps one entry per CDR3 protein. Of roughly 800,000 distinct CDR3 sequences in the sample, roughly 27% were seen once. Input material: blood. The receptors derive from a girl under 18 with multiple sclerosis.

Only a few counts were recorded for this clonotype. The gene calls are TRBV4-1 and TRBJ2-3, with D perhaps TRBD2 (6 bases). The V gene's germline CDR1 is MGHRA and CDR2 YSYEKL. The CDR3 is 16 amino acids. Trimming left V 7 bases short and J 2 bases short, with 19 bases between. This chain's CDR3 is CASNPGAGGVTDTQYF. DNA for the CDR3: TGCGCCAGCAACCCTGGGGCAGGAGGGGTCACAGATACGCAGTATTTT.

This chain connects TRBV20-1 to TRBJ2-1; perhaps TRBD1 as D (6 bases). The germline V and J ends were trimmed by 3 bases and 8 bases, with 20 bases remaining between them. This CDR3 is 15 amino acids long. The germline gives CDR1 DFQATT, CDR2 SNEGSKA (reference sequence). CDR3 nucleotides: TGCAGTGCTAGGAAGGCCCTTGTACAGGGACATGAGCAGTTCTTC. It specifies CSARKALVQGHEQFF.

This clonotype was detected only a few times. The chain employs TRBV4-1 and TRBJ1-2, with 7 bases matching TRBD1. Germline assignment: CDR1 MGHRA and CDR2 YSYEKL. The CDR3 runs 14 residues. The J segment lost 4 bases and the V segment lost 4 bases, leaving 6 bases of the junction unmatched. For the CDR3, the DNA is TGCGCCAGCAGCCCATGGACAGGTACCTATGGCTACACCTTC. It yields the protein CASSPWTGTYGYTF.

The table lists this clonotype with a few counts. The chain combines TRBV6-5 with TRBJ2-3, with D perhaps matching TRBD1 (6 bases). V lost 6 bases to trimming and J lost 4 bases, with 17 bases between them. Germline CDR1 and CDR2: MNHEY and SVGAGI. This CDR3 has 15 residues. In nucleotides, the CDR3 is TGTGCCAGCAGCCCAAGGCAGGGGCGGGCAGATACGCAGTATTTT. This sequence encodes CASSPRQGRADTQYF.

The chain couples TRBV7-3 to TRBJ2-5, with 8 nucleotides matching TRBD1. J lost 4 bases, V lost 5 bases, and 6 bases had no gene match. This CDR3 is 14 amino acids long. In germline, CDR1 is SGHTA, CDR2 FQGTGA. CDR3 in DNA: TGTGCCAGCAGCATCCAGCAGGGGGCAGAGACCCAGTACTTC. Protein sequence: CASSIQQGAETQYF.

This clonotype was found a few times. This sequence joins TRBV20-1 and TRBJ1-2; TRBD1 aligns across 8 bases. The V gene's germline CDR1 is DFQATT and CDR2 SNEGSKA (reference sequence). CDR3 length: 12 residues. V trimming: 4 bases; J trimming: 4 bases; junction bases outside the gene matches: 2. The CDR3 DNA follows: TGCAGTGCTATCGGACAGGGCTATGGCTACACCTTC. As protein: CSAIGQGYGYTF.

J is TRBJ1-4 and V is TRBV5-1, with 9 bases fitting TRBD1. V lost 3 bases and J lost 4; bases outside the gene matches: 7. The germline V gene has CDR1 SGHRS and CDR2 YFSETQ. CDR3 length: 16 residues. Here the CDR3 reads CASSSTGGAGNEKLFF. In nucleotides, the CDR3 is TGCGCCAGCAGCTCCACAGGGGGCGCGGGTAATGAAAAACTGTTTTTT.

The chain joins TRBV5-1 to TRBJ1-1; D gene unclear. V lost 4 bases to trimming and J lost 7 bases, with 11 bases between them. The CDR3 is 12 amino acids. CDR1 and CDR2 from the germline V gene are SGHRS and YFSETQ. CDR3 region: CASSPESGEAFF. CDR3 coding DNA: TGCGCCAGCAGCCCAGAATCGGGTGAAGCTTTCTTT.

This clonotype was recorded many times. This chain connects TRBV7-2 to TRBJ2-7; D is possibly TRBD1 or TRBD2 (5 bases each). The CDR3 runs to 15 residues. V lost 2 bases to trimming and J lost 2 bases, with 13 bases between them. CDR1 is SGHTA and CDR2 is FQGNSA in the germline V gene. Here the CDR3 reads CASSLQGELPYEQYF. The DNA for the CDR3 is TGTGCCAGCAGCTTACAGGGAGAGCTACCCTACGAGCAGTACTTC.

The chain joins TRBV5-1 to TRBJ1-6, with 7 bases matching TRBD1. Trimming removed 2 bases from V and 5 bases from J; junction bases left unmatched: 4. Germline values: CDR1 SGHRS, CDR2 YFSETQ. The CDR3 has 15 amino acids. The CDR3 coding sequence is TGCGCCAGCAGCTTACCGGGACAGAATAATTCACCCCTCCACTTT. Its translation: CASSLPGQNNSPLHF. The whole variable domain, remainder taken from reference TRBV5-1 and TRBJ1-6, is KAGVTQTPRYLIKTRGQQVTLSCSPISGHRSVSWYQQTPGQGLQFLFEYFSETQRNKGNFPGRFSGRQFSNSRSEMNVSTLELGDSALYLCASSLPGQNNSPLHFGNGTRLTVT.

This clonotype was detected many times. The J gene is TRBJ2-7, the V gene TRBV6-5; the match to TRBD2 covers 8 bases. Germline CDR1 reads MNHEY; CDR2 reads SVGAGI. The CDR3 has 16 amino acids. Trimming took 6 bases from V and 0 from J; bases not matched to a gene: 10. The CDR3 spells CASSPRWRGVSYEQYF. DNA for the CDR3: TGTGCCAGCAGCCCGCGGTGGCGGGGGGTCTCCTACGAGCAGTACTTC.

This clonotype was observed a few times. V gene TRBV6-2 or TRBV6-3 combines with J gene TRBJ2-4; a weak D match, TRBD2 (5 bases). Trimming removed 3 bases from V and 9 bases from J, with 18 bases in between. Germline V gene data show CDR1 as MNHEY and CDR2 as SVGEGT. The CDR3 sequence is 15 residues long. CDR3 in amino acids: CASSYATVRVGIQYF. CDR3 sequence (DNA): TGTGCCAGCAGTTATGCGACTGTGAGGGTTGGCATTCAGTACTTC.

The chain carries TRBV28 and TRBJ1-5; D is possibly TRBD1 (5 bases). Germline lookup yields CDR1 MDHEN and CDR2 SYDVKM. Trimming took 5 bases from V and 5 from J, leaving 13 bases between them. The CDR3 is 14 residues long. The CDR3 DNA sequence: TGTGCCAGCAGTCTACCAGGGTTGCATCAGCCCCAGCATTTT. Residues: CASSLPGLHQPQHF. The variable domain in full, completed from reference TRBV28 and TRBJ1-5, reads DVKVTQSSRYLVKRTGEKVFLECVQDMDHENMFWYRQDPGLGLRLIYFSYDVKMKEKGDIPEGYSVSREKKERFSLILESASTNQTSMYLCASSLPGLHQPQHFGDGTRLSIL.

CDR3 sequence reads: CASSPTEGNYGYTF. CDR3 in DNA: TGCGCCAGCAGCCCGACCGAGGGGAACTATGGCTACACCTTC. The V gene is TRBV4-1, the J gene TRBJ1-2; the D gene is possibly TRBD1 (5 bases). The CDR3 sequence is 14 residues long. The ends were cut back, 4 bases at V and 2 bases at J, with 11 bases in the middle. Looked up from germline, CDR1 is MGHRA and CDR2 is YSYEKL.

This clonotype turned up a few times. V is TRBV11-2 and J is TRBJ2-1; D uncertain. Per the germline V gene, CDR1 is SGHAT and CDR2 is FQNNGV. V was shortened by 3 bases and J by 5 bases, with 8 bases between the two germline ends. This CDR3 is 13 amino acids long. CDR3 in amino acids: CASSFASNNEQFF. For the CDR3, the DNA is TGTGCCAGCAGCTTTGCCTCAAACAATGAGCAGTTCTTC.

This clonotype was recorded a few times. V gene TRBV6-2 or TRBV6-3 combines with J gene TRBJ2-6, with D possibly matching TRBD1 (5 bases). V was clipped by 8 bases and J by 2 bases, with 7 bases between them. This CDR3 is 13 amino acids long. The V gene's germline CDR1 is MNHEY and CDR2 SVGEGT. CDR3: CASAGTGANVLTF. The DNA of the CDR3 is TGTGCCAGCGCAGGGACTGGGGCCAACGTCCTGACTTTC.

This sequence joins TRBV10-3 and TRBJ2-5; 8 bases align to TRBD1. V lost 2 bases, J lost 4 bases, and 3 bases stayed unmatched. The germline V gene has CDR1 ENHRY and CDR2 SYGVKD. The CDR3 is 14 amino acids. In DNA form, the CDR3 reads TGTGCCATCAGTGAGACTACAGGGGGAGAGACCCAGTACTTC. Amino acids: CAISETTGGETQYF.

V and J are TRBV20-1 and TRBJ2-5; D is undetermined. The CDR3 sequence is 15 residues long. The V end was cut by 1 base, the J end by 2 bases, with 14 bases between. In germline, CDR1 is DFQATT, CDR2 SNEGSKA (reference sequence). Written as DNA, the CDR3 is TGCAGTGCTAGAGTCCCCGCCACGCGACAAGAGACCCAGTACTTC. Amino acids: CSARVPATRQETQYF.

This clonotype was seen ten or more times. The chain links TRBV6-2 or TRBV6-3 to TRBJ2-1, with no clear D. Looked up from germline, CDR1 is MNHEY and CDR2 is SVGEGT. Trimming took 2 bases from V and 10 from J, leaving 6 bases between them. The CDR3 sequence is 11 residues long. As DNA, the CDR3 is TGTGCCAGCAGTTACCCAGCGGAGCAGTTCTTC. Translating gives CASSYPAEQFF.

CDR3 region: CASRSRQETQYF. The DNA for the CDR3 is TGTGCCAGCAGAAGCCGTCAAGAGACCCAGTACTTC. The chain carries TRBV3-1 and TRBJ2-5, with no clear D. Germline-derived CDR1 and CDR2 are LGHDT and YNNKEL (reference sequence). V was clipped by 6 bases and J by 2 bases, with 7 bases between them. This CDR3 region has 12 residues.

To note about this clonotype: The CDR3 does not close with the conserved phenylalanine or tryptophan, likely indicating a read error. The rearrangement links TRBV4-3 to TRBJ2-1; 7 bases fit TRBD2. Unmatched junction bases numbered 21, after V lost 1 base and J lost 3 bases. Germline assignment: CDR1 LGHNA and CDR2 YSLEER. The CDR3 has 21 residues. The CDR3, as DNA: TGCGCCAGCAGCCAAGGAGAGTGGTTAGCGGGTTCTTTTTTGCGCTACAATGAGCAGTTCGTC. It translates to CASSQGEWLAGSFLRYNEQFV.

Ten or more counts support this clonotype. The rearrangement joins TRBV20-1 to TRBJ2-1, with D perhaps TRBD2 (6 bases). V lost 2 bases and J lost 0, with 14 bases in between. Germline assignment: CDR1 DFQATT and CDR2 SNEGSKA (reference sequence). The CDR3 extends over 16 amino acids. CDR3 protein: CSARSRREDSYNEQFF. As DNA, the CDR3 is TGCAGTGCTAGATCTAGAAGGGAGGACTCCTACAATGAGCAGTTCTTC.

A note on this clonotype: Being one base from a much bigger clone, this may be a read error. The V call is TRBV7-2, the J call TRBJ2-3, with 12 bases matching TRBD2. This CDR3 comprises 16 residues. Germline V gene lookup returns CDR1 SGHTA and CDR2 FQGNSA. The CDR3: CASSSLAGGSSDTQDF. The CDR3 DNA sequence: TGTGCCAGCAGCTCACTAGCGGGGGGATCATCGGATACGCAGGATTTT.

This clonotype was seen a few times. Relative to the germline gene, one junction end is altered; a read error may explain this. This rearrangement joins TRBV27 to TRBJ2-5; 7 nucleotides align to TRBD1. Germline CDR1 MNHEY, CDR2 SMNVEV (reference sequence). This CDR3 has 15 amino acids. CDR3 loop: CTSSLTGSFPETQYF. CDR3 in DNA: TGTACCAGCAGCCTGACAGGGTCGTTTCCCGAGACCCAGTACTTC.

This clonotype came up once. A clone one base away is much larger, so this may be a read error. This rearrangement joins TRBV9 to TRBJ2-5, with D possibly being TRBD2 (6 bases). The end of the DNA is better explained by TRBJ2-7, so the J call may be wrong. The CDR3 totals 13 residues. CDR1 SGDLS and CDR2 YYNGEE come from the germline V gene. CDR3 amino acids: CVSSARESGEQYF. CDR3 nucleotide sequence: TGTGTCAGCAGCGCACGGGAGTCAGGCGAGCAGTACTTC.

As for this clonotype: At one end, the junction sequence differs from germline, possibly due to a read error. This sequence joins TRBV12-3 or TRBV12-4 and TRBJ1-1; TRBD1 matches at 8 bases. The CDR3 runs to 14 residues. CDR3 bases: TGTGCCAGCAGTAGAAGACAGGGGTACACTGAGGCTTTCTTT. Translation: CASSRRQGYTEAFF.

The rearrangement links TRBV3-1 to TRBJ2-3; maybe TRBD1 (5 bases). The CDR3 has 16 amino acids. The V gene's germline CDR1 is LGHDT and CDR2 YNNKEL (reference sequence). The ends were cut back, 4 bases at V and 4 bases at J, with 18 bases in the middle. CDR3: CASSRARVVRADTQYF. The CDR3 coding sequence is TGTGCCAGCAGCCGTGCCAGGGTGGTTAGGGCAGATACGCAGTATTTT.